A single sample gave rise to the 15 T cell receptor beta chains below, sequenced in a study of shared clonotypes between healthy human individuals. The protocol was immunoSEQ multiplex PCR, while the TCRdb copy is restricted to in-frame clones and leaves out a portion. The sample gives roughly 700,000 clones, roughly 87% of which show up once; 30% to 40% is in the top ten. The sample was memory CD8+ T cells from PBMCs. Subset described: CD45RO+ cells pooled with CCR7-negative TemRA cells. The receptors shown here come from a man aged 18 to 29 in good health. Some clones in this sample may be carry-over from other donors' samples.

V and J are TRBV27 and TRBJ2-7; the match to TRBD2 covers 7 bases. Germline V lookup: CDR1 MNHEY, CDR2 SMNVEV (reference sequence). Trimming removed 4 bases from V and 3 bases from J; junction bases left unmatched: 3. CDR3 size: 13 residues. CDR3 coding DNA: TGTGCCAGCAGTTGGGGGGGACTCTACGAGCAGTACTTC. Protein: CASSWGGLYEQYF.

The V gene is TRBV4-3, the J gene TRBJ1-4; maybe TRBD1 (5 bases). The V gene lost 3 bases and the J gene lost 8 bases, with 19 bases spanning the gap. The CDR3 is 16 amino acids. Germline CDR1 LGHNA, CDR2 YSLEER. The CDR3 protein is CASSQARQLGWEKLFF. As DNA, the CDR3 is TGCGCCAGCAGCCAGGCCCGACAGCTAGGGTGGGAAAAACTGTTTTTT.

This chain joins TRBV23-1 and TRBJ1-4, with unresolved D. TRBV23-1 is labeled an ORF, and its function is uncertain. V lost 10 bases and J lost 7, with 31 bases in between. The CDR3 has 18 amino acids. The CDR3 DNA is TGCGCCACCCACACGACTGGAGGGTCCCCACCAGCCTTTGAAAAACTGTTTTTT. This sequence encodes CATHTTGGSPPAFEKLFF.

The chain is built from TRBV7-2 and TRBJ1-2, with D possibly TRBD1 on 6 matching bases. V lost 3 bases to trimming and J lost 7 bases, with 24 bases between them. CDR1 is SGHTA and CDR2 is FQGNSA in the germline V gene. The CDR3 is 17 residues long. CDR3 loop: CASSFSRFGGPASGYTF. Here the CDR3 DNA reads TGTGCCAGCAGCTTTAGCCGCTTCGGGGGGCCGGCTAGTGGCTACACCTTC.

The chain carries TRBV29-1 and TRBJ2-7, with a tentative D call TRBD2 (6 bases). This CDR3 has 13 amino acids. V shed 3 bases and J shed 5 bases, with 14 bases lying between them. CDR1 and CDR2 (germline): SQVTM, ANQGSEA. CDR3 in DNA: TGCAGCGTTGATTACGGGAGTGGGGACGAGCAGTACTTC. This translates into CSVDYGSGDEQYF.

V usage is TRBV25-1 and J usage is TRBJ2-7; D is unclear. Germline loops: CDR1 MGHDK, CDR2 SYGVNS. V was trimmed by 3 bases and J by 6 bases, leaving 12 bases between them. The CDR3 is made up of 13 amino acids. The CDR3 here is CASSEGLFREQYF. The CDR3 bases are TGTGCCAGCAGTGAGGGTTTGTTTCGCGAGCAGTACTTC.

The genes are TRBV27 and TRBJ2-1; 9 bases map to TRBD2. V trimming: 3 bases; J trimming: 8 bases; junction bases outside the gene matches: 23. From germline, CDR1 is MNHEY and CDR2 SMNVEV (reference sequence). CDR3 length: 20 amino acids. Written as DNA, the CDR3 is TGTGCCAGCAGTTTTTCGCAGGAGTTGGCGGGAGGGCCTGGGGGGGATGAGCAGTTCTTC. The encoded protein is CASSFSQELAGGPGGDEQFF.

The V gene is TRBV11-3, the J gene TRBJ2-1, with 8 nucleotides matching TRBD2. Germline assignment: CDR1 SGHNT and CDR2 YENEEA. The CDR3 is 14 residues long. After removal of 5 bases from V and 2 bases from J, the junction contained 2 bases not matched to a gene. The CDR3 spells CASSTGGAYNEQFF. The CDR3 nucleotides are TGTGCCAGCAGCACGGGGGGGGCCTACAATGAGCAGTTCTTC.

This chain uses TRBV9 with TRBJ1-1; D is uncertain. Trimming removed 3 bases at V and 10 bases at J, with 16 bases between. The CDR3 extends over 13 amino acids. In germline, CDR1 is SGDLS, CDR2 YYNGEE. The chain's CDR3 is CASSGQQKEVAFF. The DNA of the CDR3 is TGTGCCAGCAGCGGCCAACAGAAAGAAGTAGCTTTCTTT.

The chain is built from TRBV5-3 and TRBJ1-3, with a weak D call TRBD1 (6 bases). TRBV5-3 is recorded as an ORF, its role being uncertain. This CDR3 region has 15 residues. Trimming cost V 2 bases and J 3 bases, with 12 bases left between them. The CDR3: CARSLEQGCGNTIYF. Written as DNA, the CDR3 is TGTGCCAGAAGCTTAGAACAGGGCTGTGGAAACACCATATATTTT.

CDR3 DNA: TGTGCCAGCAGTTTGATGGCAGGGAACTACGAGCAGTACTTC. This sequence encodes CASSLMAGNYEQYF. The rearrangement uses TRBV27 and TRBJ2-7, with D perhaps matching TRBD1 (5 bases). V lost 3 bases and J 3 bases, leaving 12 bases between the germline ends. The CDR3 consists of 14 residues. Germline V CDR1 and CDR2: MNHEY, SMNVEV (reference sequence).

The V gene is TRBV9, the J gene TRBJ1-4, with D unclear. V lost 4 bases, J lost 0 bases, and 10 bases lay in between. Germline CDR1 SGDLS, CDR2 YYNGEE. This CDR3 has 15 amino acids. CDR3 protein: CASSLGRATNEKLFF. CDR3 DNA: TGTGCCAGCAGCTTAGGACGTGCAACTAATGAAAAACTGTTTTTT. The full variable domain, rest sourced from reference TRBV9 and TRBJ1-4, is DSGVTQTPKHLITATGQRVTLRCSPRSGDLSVYWYQQSLDQGLQFLIQYYNGEERAKGNILERFSAQQFPDLHSELNLSSLELGDSALYFCASSLGRATNEKLFFGSGTQLSVL.

The gene calls are TRBV28 and TRBJ2-7; 8 bases are a match to TRBD1. The V segment lost 6 bases and the J segment 2 bases; nucleotides outside the gene matches: 9. CDR1 and CDR2 (germline): MDHEN, SYDVKM. This CDR3 comprises 15 residues. CDR3 nucleotides: TGTGCCAGCAGCATTGACAGGGGCCTCACCTACGAGCAGTACTTC. It translates to CASSIDRGLTYEQYF.

The rearrangement uses TRBV7-9 and TRBJ2-7; D remains unclear. V was cut by 0 bases and J by 6 bases, with 6 bases left in between. This CDR3 region has 12 residues. The germline CDR1 and CDR2 sequences are SEHNR and FQNEAQ (reference sequence). The CDR3 region is CASSLARSEQYF. For the CDR3, the DNA is TGTGCCAGCAGCTTAGCGCGGTCCGAGCAGTACTTC.

The chain links TRBV4-1 to TRBJ1-1; TRBD1 might be the D (5 bases). V was trimmed by 0 bases and J by 1 base, leaving 12 bases between them. CDR3 size: 16 residues. Looked up from germline, CDR1 is MGHRA and CDR2 is YSYEKL. CDR3 amino acids: CASSQDVRGGNTEAFF. The DNA of the CDR3 is TGCGCCAGCAGCCAAGATGTGCGGGGCGGGAACACTGAAGCTTTCTTT.